What follows are 12 T cell receptor beta chains derived from one specimen sequenced in a study of blood T cell repertoires in COVID-19. Profiled with immunoSEQ multiplex PCR; TCRdb holds only in-frame clones, not every one. This sample has 320,000 or so clones, with about 85% found just once. Sequencing used PBMCs or T cells enriched from blood (not recorded which). These receptor sequences come from a woman aged 25-40 years who had been exposed to COVID-19.

The V call is TRBV4-2, the J call TRBJ1-5, with D possibly matching TRBD1 (5 bases). Germline lookup yields CDR1 LGHNA and CDR2 YNFKEQ. The CDR3 sequence is 14 residues long. Trimming pared 4 bases from V and 4 bases from J, leaving 11 bases between. This CDR3 is CASSPQGRNQPQHF. The CDR3 DNA sequence: TGTGCCAGCAGCCCGCAGGGTAGAAATCAGCCCCAGCATTTT.

The rearrangement links TRBV7-9 to TRBJ2-7; possible D gene TRBD2, 6 bases. V dropped 1 base and J dropped 6 bases, with 13 bases sitting between them. CDR1 and CDR2 (germline): SEHNR, FQNEAQ (reference sequence). CDR3 length: 14 residues. For the CDR3, the DNA is TGTGCCAGCAGCTTAGGGAGGGCCCAGGGCGAGCAGTACTTC. It translates to CASSLGRAQGEQYF.

V and J are TRBV3-1 (or the pseudogene TRBV3-2) and TRBJ2-7; TRBD1 might be the D (5 bases). The CDR3 contains 15 residues. Germline V gene data show CDR1 as LGHDT and CDR2 as YNNKEL (reference sequence). The V gene lost 0 bases and the J gene lost 2 bases, with 11 bases spanning the gap. Here the CDR3 reads CASSQDGAGTYEQYF. As DNA, the CDR3 is TGTGCCAGCAGCCAAGATGGGGCAGGGACCTACGAGCAGTACTTC.

The chain combines TRBV5-1 with TRBJ1-1, with D possibly being TRBD1 (6 bases). The CDR3 totals 16 residues. Trimming pared 4 bases from V and 0 bases from J, leaving 16 bases between. CDR1 and CDR2 from the germline V gene are SGHRS and YFSETQ. The CDR3 protein is CASSTQGSTVNTEAFF. CDR3 bases: TGCGCCAGCAGCACTCAGGGGAGCACCGTGAACACTGAAGCTTTCTTT.

The chain joins TRBV28 to TRBJ1-1, with a tentative D call TRBD1 (5 bases). V dropped 3 bases and J dropped 8 bases, with 13 bases sitting between them. Per germline, CDR1 MDHEN and CDR2 SYDVKM. This CDR3 is 13 amino acids long. CDR3 sequence: CASSFELQVEAFF. CDR3 coding DNA: TGTGCCAGCAGTTTTGAACTACAGGTGGAAGCTTTCTTT.

This clone was recorded once. J is TRBJ2-5 and V is TRBV7-9, with a tentative D call TRBD1 (5 bases). V was trimmed by 8 bases and J by 3 bases, leaving 13 bases between them. Germline V gives CDR1 SEHNR, CDR2 FQNEAQ (reference sequence). This CDR3 contains 13 residues. The CDR3 coding sequence is TGTGCCAGCCCAAAGGGGCTGGAAGAGACCCAGTACTTC. Its translation: CASPKGLEETQYF.

This clone showed up just a few times. The chain links TRBV7-2 to TRBJ1-3; D remains ambiguous. The V end was cut by 1 base, the J end by 0 bases, with 10 bases between. Germline V gene data show CDR1 as SGHTA and CDR2 as FQGNSA. The CDR3 sequence is 16 residues long. The CDR3 spells CASSLVASNSGNTIYF. In DNA form, the CDR3 reads TGTGCCAGCAGCTTAGTCGCCAGTAACTCTGGAAACACCATATATTTT.

The V gene is TRBV5-1, the J gene TRBJ2-2, with D tentatively TRBD1 (6 bases). The CDR3 is 12 residues long. V dropped 4 bases and J dropped 5 bases, with 6 bases sitting between them. The germline V gene has CDR1 SGHRS and CDR2 YFSETQ. This chain's CDR3 is CASSQGTGELFF. The CDR3 nucleotides read TGCGCCAGCAGCCAGGGGACCGGGGAGCTGTTTTTT.

The CDR3 DNA reads TGCGCCAGCAGATGGGGACAGGACGGAGAGACCCAGTACTTC. It yields the protein CASRWGQDGETQYF. The chain has TRBV5-1 and TRBJ2-5; TRBD1 matches 8 bases. The trim removed 5 bases at V and 4 bases at J, leaving 7 bases unmatched. This CDR3 contains 14 residues. Per germline, CDR1 SGHRS and CDR2 YFSETQ.

The V call is TRBV7-2, the J call TRBJ1-2, with a tentative D call TRBD1 (6 bases). This CDR3 contains 16 residues. Germline V gene data show CDR1 as SGHTA and CDR2 as FQGNSA. The V end lost 2 bases, the J end lost 0 bases, and 13 bases lay between the germline ends. CDR3 bases: TGTGCCAGCAGCTTAAGGACAGAGTATCCTAACTATGGCTACACCTTC. This encodes CASSLRTEYPNYGYTF. The variable domain in full, with the rest retrieved from reference TRBV7-2 and TRBJ1-2, is GAGVSQSPSNKVTEKGKDVELRCDPISGHTALYWYRQSLGQGLEFLIYFQGNSAPDKSGLPSDRFSAERTGGSVSTLTIQRTQQEDSAVYLCASSLRTEYPNYGYTFGSGTRLTVV.

The chain couples TRBV30 to TRBJ1-2, with D tentatively TRBD1 (5 bases). The CDR3 has 12 residues. Per the germline V gene, CDR1 is GTSNPN and CDR2 is SVGIG (reference sequence). The V end lost 4 bases, the J end lost 4 bases, and 10 bases lay between the germline ends. The CDR3 here is CAWIDSPYGYTF. CDR3 DNA sequence: TGTGCCTGGATCGACAGCCCCTATGGCTACACCTTC.

The gene calls are TRBV4-3 and TRBJ1-2; D unclear. The CDR3 sequence is 13 residues long. Deletions cut 1 base from V and 8 bases from J, with 11 bases between. The germline V gene has CDR1 LGHNA and CDR2 YSLEER. The CDR3 loop reads CASSQVGGSGYTF. The DNA of the CDR3 is TGCGCCAGCAGCCAAGTAGGAGGGAGCGGCTACACCTTC.